Sequencing of this T cell receptor (beta chain) was carried out in a study of cytomegalovirus exposure and HLA in healthy donors. General observations from the study: Indistinguishability led to the exclusion of some V segments, TRBV6-2 and TRBV6-3 included. Associated with cytomegalovirus, according to the listing, were fewer than 200 TCR beta chains. Later analysis identified around 15,000 TCR beta sequences associated with HLA alleles, using a false discovery rate threshold of 0.05.

In regard to this clone: No antigen is known for it.

The CDR3 has 14 residues. PCR used 60 Vbeta primers and 13 Jbeta primers. Generated by immunoSEQ multiplex PCR, the TCRdb table keeps only in-frame clones and is missing some. The table lists about 120,000 clones, 80% to 90% of them singletons. The chain links TRBV1 to TRBJ1-2; the table's D call of TRBD1 was not tested on the DNA. TRBV1 is deemed a pseudogene. Sequencing was performed on PBMCs. The TCR comes from a man aged 40-49 years in good health and CMV-seronegative. CDR3 in amino acids: CTSSRGTACYGYTF. As DNA, the CDR3 is TGCACCAGCAGCCGGGGGACAGCCTGCTATGGCTACACCTTC.